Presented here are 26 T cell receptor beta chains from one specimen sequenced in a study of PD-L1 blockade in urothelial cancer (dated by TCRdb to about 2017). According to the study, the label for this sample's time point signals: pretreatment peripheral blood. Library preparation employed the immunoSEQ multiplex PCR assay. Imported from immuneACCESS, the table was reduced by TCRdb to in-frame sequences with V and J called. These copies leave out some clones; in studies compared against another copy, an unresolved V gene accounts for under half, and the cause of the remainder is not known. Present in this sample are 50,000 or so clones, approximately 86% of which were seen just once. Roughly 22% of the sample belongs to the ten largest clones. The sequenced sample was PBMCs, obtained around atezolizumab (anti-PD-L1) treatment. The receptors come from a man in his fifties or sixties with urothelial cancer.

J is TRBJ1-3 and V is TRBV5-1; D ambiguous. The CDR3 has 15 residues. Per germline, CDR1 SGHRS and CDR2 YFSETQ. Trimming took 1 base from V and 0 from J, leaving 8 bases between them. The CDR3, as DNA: TGCGCCAGCAGCTTGACTGCTGGCTCTGGAAACACCATATATTTT. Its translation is CASSLTAGSGNTIYF.

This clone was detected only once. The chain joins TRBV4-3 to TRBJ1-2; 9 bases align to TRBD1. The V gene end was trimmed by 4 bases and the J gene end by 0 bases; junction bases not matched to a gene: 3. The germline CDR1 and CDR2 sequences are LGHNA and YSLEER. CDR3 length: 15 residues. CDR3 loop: CASSRTGDTNYGYTF. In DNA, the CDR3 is TGCGCCAGCAGCCGGACAGGGGATACTAACTATGGCTACACCTTC.

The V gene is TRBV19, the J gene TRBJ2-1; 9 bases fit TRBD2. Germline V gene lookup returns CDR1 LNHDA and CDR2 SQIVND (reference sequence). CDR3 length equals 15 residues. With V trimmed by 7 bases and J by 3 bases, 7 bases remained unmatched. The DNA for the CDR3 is TGTGCCAGTACCATAGCGGGGGTTCTCTACAATGAGCAGTTCTTC. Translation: CASTIAGVLYNEQFF.

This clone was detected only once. In DNA form, the CDR3 reads TGTGCCTGGAGTGTGACAGGGGGCACCAACGAGCAGTACTTC. Encoded protein: CAWSVTGGTNEQYF. The chain is built from TRBV30 and TRBJ2-7; TRBD1 matches at 10 bases. The CDR3 is made up of 14 amino acids. V shed 0 bases and J 5 bases; nucleotides not matched to a gene: 4. Per germline, CDR1 GTSNPN and CDR2 SVGIG (reference sequence).

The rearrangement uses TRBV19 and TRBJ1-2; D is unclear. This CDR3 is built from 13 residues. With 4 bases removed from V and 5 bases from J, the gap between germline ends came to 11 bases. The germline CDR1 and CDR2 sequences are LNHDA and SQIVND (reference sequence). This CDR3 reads CASSRERPYGYTF. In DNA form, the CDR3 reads TGTGCCAGTAGTAGGGAGAGGCCGTATGGCTACACCTTC.

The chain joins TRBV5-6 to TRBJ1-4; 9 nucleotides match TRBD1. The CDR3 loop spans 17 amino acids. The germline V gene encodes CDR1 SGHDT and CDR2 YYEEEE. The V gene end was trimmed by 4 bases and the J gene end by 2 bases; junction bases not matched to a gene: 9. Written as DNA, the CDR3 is TGTGCCAGCAGCGAGGGACAGGGATTCTCGACTAATGAAAAACTGTTTTTT. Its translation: CASSEGQGFSTNEKLFF.

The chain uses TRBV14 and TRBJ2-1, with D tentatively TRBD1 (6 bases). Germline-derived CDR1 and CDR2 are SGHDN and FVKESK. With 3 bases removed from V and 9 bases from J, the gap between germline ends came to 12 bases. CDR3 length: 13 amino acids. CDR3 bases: TGTGCCAGCAGCCATCTACAGGGTCTTGAGCAGTTCTTC. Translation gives CASSHLQGLEQFF.

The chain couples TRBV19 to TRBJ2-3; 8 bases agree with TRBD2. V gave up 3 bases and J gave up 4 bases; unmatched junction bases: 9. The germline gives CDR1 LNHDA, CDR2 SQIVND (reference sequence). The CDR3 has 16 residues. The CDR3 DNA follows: TGTGCCAGTAGTATTCCCAGCGGGGGAAGGGCAGATACGCAGTATTTT. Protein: CASSIPSGGRADTQYF.

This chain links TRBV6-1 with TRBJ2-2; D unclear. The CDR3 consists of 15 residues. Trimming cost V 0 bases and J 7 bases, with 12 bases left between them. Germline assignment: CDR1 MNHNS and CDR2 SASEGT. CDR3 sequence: CASSEAKQFIGELFF. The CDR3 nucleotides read TGTGCCAGCAGTGAAGCAAAACAGTTCATCGGGGAGCTGTTTTTT.

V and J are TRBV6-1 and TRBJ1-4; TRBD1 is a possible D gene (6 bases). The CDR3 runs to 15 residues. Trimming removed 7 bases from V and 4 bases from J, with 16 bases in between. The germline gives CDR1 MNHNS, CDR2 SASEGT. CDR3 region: CASKAGAGVNEKLFF. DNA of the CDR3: TGTGCCAGCAAAGCAGGGGCCGGGGTTAATGAAAAACTGTTTTTT.

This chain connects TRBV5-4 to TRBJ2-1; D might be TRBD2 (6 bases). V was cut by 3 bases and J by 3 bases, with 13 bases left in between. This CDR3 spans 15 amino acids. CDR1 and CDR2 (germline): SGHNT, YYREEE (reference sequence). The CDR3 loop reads CASSSPRRDYNEQFF. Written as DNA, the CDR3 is TGTGCCAGCAGCTCGCCCCGGAGGGACTACAATGAGCAGTTCTTC.

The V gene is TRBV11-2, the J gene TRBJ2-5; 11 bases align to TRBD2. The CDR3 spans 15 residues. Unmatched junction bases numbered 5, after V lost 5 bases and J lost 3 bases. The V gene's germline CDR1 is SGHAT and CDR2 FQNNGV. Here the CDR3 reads CASSLLAGGKETQYF. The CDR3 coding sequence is TGTGCCAGCAGCCTTTTAGCGGGAGGGAAAGAGACCCAGTACTTC.

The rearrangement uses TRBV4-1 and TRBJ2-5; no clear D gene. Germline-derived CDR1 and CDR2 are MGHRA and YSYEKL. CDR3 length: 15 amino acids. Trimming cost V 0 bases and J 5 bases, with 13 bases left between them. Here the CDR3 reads CASSQEYPTRETQYF. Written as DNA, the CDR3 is TGCGCCAGCAGCCAAGAATACCCTACTCGGGAGACCCAGTACTTC.

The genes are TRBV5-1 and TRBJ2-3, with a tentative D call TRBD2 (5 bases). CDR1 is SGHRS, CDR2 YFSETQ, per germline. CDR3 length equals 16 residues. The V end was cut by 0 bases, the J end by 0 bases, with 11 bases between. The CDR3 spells CASSLAGRTSTDTQYF. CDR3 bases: TGCGCCAGCAGCTTGGCCGGCAGGACTAGCACAGATACGCAGTATTTT.

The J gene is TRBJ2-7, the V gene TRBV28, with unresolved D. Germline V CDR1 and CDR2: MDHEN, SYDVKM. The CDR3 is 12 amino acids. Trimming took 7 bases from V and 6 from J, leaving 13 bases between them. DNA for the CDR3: TGTGCCAGCACCTCGGTCCCGAGCGAGCAGTACTTC. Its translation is CASTSVPSEQYF.

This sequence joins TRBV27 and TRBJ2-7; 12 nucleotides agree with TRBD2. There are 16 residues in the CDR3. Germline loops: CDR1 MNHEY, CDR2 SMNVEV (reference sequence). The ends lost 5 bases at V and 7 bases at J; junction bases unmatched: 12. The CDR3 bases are TGTGCCAGCAGTCTGACTAGCGGGGGCACTATGGGGGAGCAGTACTTC. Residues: CASSLTSGGTMGEQYF.

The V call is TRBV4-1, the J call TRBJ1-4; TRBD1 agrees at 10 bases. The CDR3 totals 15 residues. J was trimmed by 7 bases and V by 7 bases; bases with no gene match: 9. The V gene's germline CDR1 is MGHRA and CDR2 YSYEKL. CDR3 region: CASTQTGTGAEKLFF. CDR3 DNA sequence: TGCGCCAGCACTCAAACCGGGACAGGGGCTGAAAAACTGTTTTTT.

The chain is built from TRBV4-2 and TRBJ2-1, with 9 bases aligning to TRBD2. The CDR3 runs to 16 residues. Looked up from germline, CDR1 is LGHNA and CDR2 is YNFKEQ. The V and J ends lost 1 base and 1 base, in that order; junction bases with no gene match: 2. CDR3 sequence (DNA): TGTGCCAGCAGCCAAGCCGCGGGAGGGTCCTACAATGAGCAGTTCTTC. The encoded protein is CASSQAAGGSYNEQFF.

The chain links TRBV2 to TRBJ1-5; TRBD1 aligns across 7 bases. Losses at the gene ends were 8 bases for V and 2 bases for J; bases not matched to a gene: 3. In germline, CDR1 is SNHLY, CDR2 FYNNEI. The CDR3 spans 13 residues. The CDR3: CASRGTGNQPQHF. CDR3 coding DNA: TGTGCCAGCCGCGGGACAGGCAATCAGCCCCAGCATTTT.

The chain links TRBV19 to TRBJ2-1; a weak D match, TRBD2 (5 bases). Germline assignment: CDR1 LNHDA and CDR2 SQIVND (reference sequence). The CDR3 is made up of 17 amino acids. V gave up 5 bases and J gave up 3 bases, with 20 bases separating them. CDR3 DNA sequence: TGTGCCAGTAGTCCAGAAACAGTTATCCGGGGCTACAATGAGCAGTTCTTC. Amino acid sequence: CASSPETVIRGYNEQFF.

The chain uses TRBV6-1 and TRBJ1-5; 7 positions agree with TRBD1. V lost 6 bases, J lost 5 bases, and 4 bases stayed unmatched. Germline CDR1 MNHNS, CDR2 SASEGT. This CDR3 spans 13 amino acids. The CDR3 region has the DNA TGTGCCAGCAGGGTCGGGACAGATCAGCCCCAGCATTTT. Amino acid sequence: CASRVGTDQPQHF.

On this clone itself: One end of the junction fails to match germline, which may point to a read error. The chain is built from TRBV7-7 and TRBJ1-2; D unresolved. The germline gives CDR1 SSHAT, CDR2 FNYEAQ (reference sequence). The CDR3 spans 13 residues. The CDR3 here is CASRSTPVYGYTF. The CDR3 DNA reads TGTGCTAGCAGAAGCACGCCGGTTTATGGCTACACCTTC.

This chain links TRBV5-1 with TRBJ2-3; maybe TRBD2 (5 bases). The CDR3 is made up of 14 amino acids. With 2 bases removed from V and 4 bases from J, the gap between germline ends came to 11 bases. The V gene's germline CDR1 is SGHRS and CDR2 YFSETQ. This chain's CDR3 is CASSLSSGADTQYF. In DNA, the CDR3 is TGCGCCAGCAGCTTAAGTTCCGGGGCAGATACGCAGTATTTT. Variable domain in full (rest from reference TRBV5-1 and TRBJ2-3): KAGVTQTPRYLIKTRGQQVTLSCSPISGHRSVSWYQQTPGQGLQFLFEYFSETQRNKGNFPGRFSGRQFSNSRSEMNVSTLELGDSALYLCASSLSSGADTQYFGPGTRLTVL.

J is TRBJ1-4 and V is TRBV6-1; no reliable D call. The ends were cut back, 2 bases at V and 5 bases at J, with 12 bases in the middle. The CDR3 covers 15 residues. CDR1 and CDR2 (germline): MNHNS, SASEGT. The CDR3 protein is CASSELRSGNEKLFF. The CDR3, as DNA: TGTGCCAGCAGTGAACTAAGATCAGGAAATGAAAAACTGTTTTTT.

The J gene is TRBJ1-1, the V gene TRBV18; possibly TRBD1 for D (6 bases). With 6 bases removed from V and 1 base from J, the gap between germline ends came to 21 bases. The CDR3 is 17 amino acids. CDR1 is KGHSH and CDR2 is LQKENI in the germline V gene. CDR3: CASSHGMRQETNTEAFF. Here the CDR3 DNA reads TGTGCCAGCTCTCACGGGATGCGACAGGAAACGAACACTGAAGCTTTCTTT.

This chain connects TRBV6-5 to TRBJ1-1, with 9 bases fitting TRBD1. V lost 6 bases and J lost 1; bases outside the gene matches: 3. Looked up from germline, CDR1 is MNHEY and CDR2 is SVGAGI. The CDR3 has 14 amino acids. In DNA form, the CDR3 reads TGTGCCAGCAGGGGGACAGGGACGAACACTGAAGCTTTCTTT. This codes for CASRGTGTNTEAFF.